Following are 20 T cell receptor beta chains from one sample sequenced in a study of T cell repertoires in cytomegalovirus infection. Each CDR3 protein gets one entry after TCRdb re-called the reads with MiXCR. The profile shows around 630,000 distinct CDR3 sequences, 20% to 25% of them singletons. Source material: CD8+ T cells from PBMCs. The receptor source for this set is a human donor in good health (CMV status not recorded). Some clones in this sample may be carry-over from other donors' samples.

This clonotype was counted only a few times. The rearrangement uses TRBV7-9 and TRBJ2-1; possible D gene TRBD2, 5 bases. The V and J ends lost 5 bases and 4 bases respectively, with 18 bases between them. Germline CDR1 reads SEHNR; CDR2 reads FQNEAQ (reference sequence). This CDR3 region has 16 residues. The CDR3 region is CASSTSPSLNYNEQFF. The CDR3 nucleotides read TGTGCCAGCAGCACTAGTCCATCGTTAAATTACAATGAGCAGTTCTTC.

The rearrangement uses TRBV20-1 and TRBJ1-2; D ambiguous. V was pared by 8 bases and J by 8 bases, with 33 bases between. The germline gives CDR1 DFQATT, CDR2 SNEGSKA (reference sequence). The CDR3 sequence is 17 residues long. The CDR3 spells CSPDSYFREGETRGYTF. CDR3 nucleotides: TGCAGTCCCGACTCGTACTTTCGGGAGGGAGAGACGAGAGGCTACACCTTC.

The genes are TRBV19 and TRBJ2-1; D might be TRBD1 or TRBD2, each matching 5 bases. Germline V CDR1 and CDR2: LNHDA, SQIVND (reference sequence). V lost 4 bases to trimming and J lost 8 bases, with 15 bases between them. This CDR3 is 14 amino acids long. This chain's CDR3 is CASSTAGNSDEQFF. CDR3 sequence (DNA): TGTGCCAGTAGTACTGCAGGGAATAGCGATGAGCAGTTCTTC.

This clonotype was detected many times. This rearrangement joins TRBV7-6 to TRBJ2-2; D may be TRBD1 (6 bases). Between the trimmed V and J ends, which lost 0 bases and 2 bases, there was a span of 7 bases. This CDR3 is 15 amino acids long. CDR1 and CDR2 (germline): SGHVS, FNYEAQ. The CDR3 sequence: CASSLAGANTGELFF. The CDR3 bases are TGTGCCAGCAGCTTAGCGGGGGCTAACACCGGGGAGCTGTTTTTT.

The V and J genes are TRBV12-3 or TRBV12-4 and TRBJ2-1; the match to TRBD2 covers 11 bases. The length of the CDR3 is 17 residues. After removal of 3 bases from V and 10 bases from J, the junction contained 14 bases not matched to a gene. Here the CDR3 reads CASSLLPGLAVVGEQFF. CDR3 nucleotide sequence: TGTGCCAGCAGTTTGCTTCCGGGACTAGCGGTTGTTGGAGAGCAGTTCTTC.

The chain is built from TRBV6-6 and TRBJ2-7, with D perhaps matching TRBD1 (6 bases). The CDR3 runs to 15 residues. The V end was cut by 5 bases, the J end by 2 bases, with 16 bases between. Germline CDR1 reads MNHNY; CDR2 reads SVGAGI (reference sequence). CDR3 protein: CASSPQGFDPYEQYV. The CDR3 coding sequence is TGTGCCAGCAGTCCACAGGGATTCGATCCCTACGAGCAGTACGTC.

The CDR3 sequence: CSARTKQGGMNTEAFF. The CDR3, as DNA: TGCAGTGCTAGAACCAAACAGGGGGGGATGAACACTGAAGCTTTCTTT. This chain uses TRBV20-1 with TRBJ1-1; TRBD1 aligns across 8 bases. The CDR3 is 16 amino acids. J gave up 0 bases and V 2 bases, and 8 bases lay outside the gene matches. Germline CDR1 is DFQATT and CDR2 is SNEGSKA (reference sequence).

The V and J genes are TRBV25-1 and TRBJ2-3; 8 nucleotides agree with TRBD2. V lost 1 base to trimming and J lost 6 bases; unmatched junction nucleotides: 6. Germline loops: CDR1 MGHDK, CDR2 SYGVNS. There are 15 residues in the CDR3. The CDR3 DNA sequence: TGTGCCAGCAGTGAATGGGTAGCGGGGACGGATACGCAGTATTTT. This sequence encodes CASSEWVAGTDTQYF.

Worth noting for this clonotype: A junction boundary mismatches the germline segment, possibly from a read error. This chain connects TRBV4-1 to TRBJ2-5; D is unclear. Per germline, CDR1 MGHRA and CDR2 YSYEKL. The CDR3 consists of 14 residues. CDR3 coding DNA: TGCGCCAGCAGCCAAGGGAACAGCCAAGAGACCCTGTACTTC. Amino acid sequence: CASSQGNSQETLYF.

This clonotype occurred many times. The chain carries TRBV7-9 and TRBJ2-2; maybe TRBD2 (6 bases). The germline gives CDR1 SEHNR, CDR2 FQNEAQ (reference sequence). CDR3 length equals 14 residues. V lost 1 base and J lost 7, with 10 bases in between. This CDR3 is CASSLVGGVGELFF. DNA for the CDR3: TGTGCCAGCAGCTTAGTTGGAGGGGTCGGGGAGCTGTTTTTT.

On this clonotype itself: Given a much more abundant clone one base away, this may be a read error. The rearrangement joins TRBV28 to TRBJ1-5; D is unresolved. Germline V gene sequence: CDR1 MDHEN, CDR2 SYDVKM. CDR3 size: 13 residues. CDR3 sequence reads: CTSSWLGNQPQHF. Written as DNA, the CDR3 is TGTACCAGCAGTTGGTTAGGCAATCAGCCCCAGCATTTT.

This clonotype was picked up many times. The rearrangement links TRBV6-5 to TRBJ2-7; D is unclear. This CDR3 has 13 residues. Between the trimmed V and J ends, which lost 9 bases and 0 bases, there was a span of 12 bases. CDR1 MNHEY and CDR2 SVGAGI come from the germline V gene. The CDR3 spells CASSYSSSYEQYF. The CDR3 region has the DNA TGTGCCAGTAGCTACTCGAGCTCCTACGAGCAGTACTTC.

V is TRBV6-2 or TRBV6-3 and J is TRBJ1-5, with D unresolved. The V gene lost 2 bases and the J gene lost 1 base, with 12 bases spanning the gap. This CDR3 is built from 16 residues. Germline V CDR1 and CDR2: MNHEY, SVGEGT. This chain's CDR3 is CASSYTREGSNQPQHF. CDR3 DNA sequence: TGTGCCAGCAGTTACACCCGGGAAGGAAGCAATCAGCCCCAGCATTTT.

This clonotype was observed a single time. This chain connects TRBV28 to TRBJ2-7, with 7 bases fitting TRBD2. With 3 bases clipped from V and 0 bases from J, the junction kept 5 bases outside the gene matches. The CDR3 is 15 amino acids. Germline CDR1 reads MDHEN; CDR2 reads SYDVKM. CDR3 protein: CASSLAGDFSYEQYV. The DNA of the CDR3 is TGTGCCAGCAGTTTGGCGGGGGATTTCTCCTACGAGCAGTACGTC.

This clonotype came up a few times. This chain uses TRBV19 with TRBJ2-1, with TRBD1 matching 7 bases. V lost 9 bases to trimming and J lost 3 bases; unmatched junction nucleotides: 8. The CDR3 runs to 14 residues. CDR1 and CDR2 from the germline V gene are LNHDA and SQIVND (reference sequence). The CDR3: CASGQDGLYNEQFF. The CDR3 nucleotides read TGTGCCAGCGGACAGGACGGCCTCTACAATGAGCAGTTCTTC.

The V and J genes are TRBV6-1 and TRBJ2-1, with D perhaps TRBD1 (6 bases). The CDR3 is 15 residues long. Germline CDR1 and CDR2: MNHNS and SASEGT. The CDR3 region is CTTGSWANTYNEQFF. CDR3 coding DNA: TGTACAACAGGGTCGTGGGCCAATACCTACAATGAGCAGTTCTTC.

This chain connects TRBV7-6 to TRBJ2-3, with 8 bases aligning to TRBD1. Germline lookup yields CDR1 SGHVS and CDR2 FNYEAQ. The V and J ends lost 4 bases and 2 bases, in that order; junction bases with no gene match: 5. This CDR3 is 15 amino acids long. This CDR3 is CASSWTGILTDTQYF. The DNA of the CDR3 is TGTGCCAGCAGCTGGACAGGGATTCTCACAGATACGCAGTATTTT.

This clonotype was counted only a few times. The chain recombines TRBV6-2 or TRBV6-3 with TRBJ2-7; D remains unclear. The CDR3 loop spans 11 amino acids. With 6 bases removed from V and 0 bases from J, the gap between germline ends came to 3 bases. Germline assignment: CDR1 MNHEY and CDR2 SVGEGT. The CDR3 is CASRASYEQYV. CDR3 nucleotide sequence: TGTGCCAGCAGGGCCTCCTACGAGCAGTACGTC.

V gene TRBV20-1 combines with J gene TRBJ1-5; TRBD1 matches at 7 bases. CDR1 DFQATT and CDR2 SNEGSKA come from the germline V gene (reference sequence). V shed 0 bases, J shed 3 bases, and the junction held 11 bases outside the gene matches. The CDR3 is made up of 17 amino acids. CDR3 coding DNA: TGCAGTGCTAGAGAGAGAGCGGAGGACAGGATCAATCAGCCCCAGCATTTT. It encodes CSARERAEDRINQPQHF.

To note about this clonotype: Mismatch with germline at one junction end may stem from a read error. The rearrangement uses TRBV5-6 and TRBJ2-1; tentative D call: TRBD2 (5 bases). CDR1 is SGHDT and CDR2 is YYEEEE in the germline V gene. The CDR3 contains 14 residues. CDR3 DNA sequence: TGTGCCTCCGCAATCAAGGACTCCTTCAATGAGCAGTTCTTC. Its protein is CASAIKDSFNEQFF.